The entry below gives a single TCR beta chain sequence along with its context. Primers: 60 Vbeta forward and 13 Jbeta reverse. TCRdb's copy holds only in-frame clones and misses some; the assay was immunoSEQ multiplex PCR. The top ten clones hold about 6.8% of a sample with about 160,000 clones, about 79% of them seen once. This CDR3 contains 14 residues. Trimming took 4 bases from V and 1 from J, leaving 11 bases between them. CDR1 is SQVTM, CDR2 ANQGSEA, per germline. The data are from a study of cytomegalovirus exposure and HLA in healthy donors. The sequence came from a man between 50 and 59 years old in good health and CMV-seropositive. Sequencing used PBMCs. This chain connects TRBV29-1 to TRBJ1-3; D is possibly TRBD1 (6 bases). The CDR3 reads CSVGLGQSGNTIYF. In DNA form, the CDR3 reads TGCAGCGTTGGGCTCGGACAGTCTGGAAACACCATATATTTT.